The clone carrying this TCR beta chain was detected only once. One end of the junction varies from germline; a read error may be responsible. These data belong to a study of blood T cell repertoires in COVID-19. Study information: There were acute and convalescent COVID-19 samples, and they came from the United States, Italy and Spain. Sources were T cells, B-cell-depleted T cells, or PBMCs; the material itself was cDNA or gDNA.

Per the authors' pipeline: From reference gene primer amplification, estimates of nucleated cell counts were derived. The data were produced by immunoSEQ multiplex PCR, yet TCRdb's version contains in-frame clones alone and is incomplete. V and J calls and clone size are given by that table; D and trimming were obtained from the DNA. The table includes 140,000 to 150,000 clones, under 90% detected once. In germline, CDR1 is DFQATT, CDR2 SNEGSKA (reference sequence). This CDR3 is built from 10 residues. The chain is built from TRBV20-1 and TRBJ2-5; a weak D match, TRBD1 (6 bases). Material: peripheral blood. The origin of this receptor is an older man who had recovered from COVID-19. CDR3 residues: CSANRDGTHF. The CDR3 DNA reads TGCAGTGCTAACCGGGACGGGACACACTTC.